This entry describes one T cell receptor beta chain. Its antigen specificity is not known. One base away there is no much larger clone; base qualities are not given. This sample is drawn from a study of blood T cell repertoires in COVID-19 (dated by TCRdb to about 2020). Regarding the complete study: Samples covering the acute and convalescent phases of COVID-19 were provided by collaborators in the United States, Italy and Spain. The prospective study material was composed of cDNA or gDNA derived from T cells, B-cell-depleted T cells, or PBMCs. Deeply sampled blood TCRbeta repertoires from subjects exposed to, actively infected with, or recovered from COVID-19 were included in the dataset. Samples came from the ongoing ImmuneRACE study (first 160 participants) plus 1,254 subjects from 6 global collaborators. Where available, HLA class I and class II types were obtained from metadata supplied by the sample provider rather than from assay-based typing. Sample metadata almost always included a de-identified subject ID, COVID-19 status, age in years and sex. The repertoires were made available in a free public database intended to serve as a resource for research on the immune response to SARS-CoV-2. What the study reported, not specific to this receptor: Clinical and demographic metadata were provided uncurated, with the amount varying by source and participant.

From the germline V gene, CDR1 is MRHNA and CDR2 is SNTAGT. The germline V end is reduced by 6 bases and the J end by 0 bases; junction bases left unmatched: 5. The CDR3 goes from the cysteine to the phenylalanine over 15 residues. Kept here is only the CDR3 DNA, which spans 45 bases and is read in frame from base 1. Each collaborating institution followed its own protocols to collect whole blood in K2EDTA tubes. For TCRbeta analysis, collaborators shipped samples in one of three forms: frozen whole blood, isolated PBMCs, or DNA extracted from either of those sample types. TCRbeta CDR3 regions were amplified from genomic DNA using the immunoSEQ Assay, a bias-controlled multiplex PCR. The source study handled its data this way. Nucleated cell counts per sample were estimated from amplification of reference gene primers within the assay. To quantify the absolute abundance of each unique TCRbeta CDR3 rearrangement, sequence reads were collapsed and filtered. For each sample, productive Simpson clonality was calculated as the square root of Simpson's diversity index over productive rearrangements. TCRdb mirrors the immuneACCESS table, restricted to in-frame sequences. Some clones are absent from its copies; in checked studies, under half trace to an unresolved V gene, and the reason for the others is unknown. The D gene and trimming were derived from the DNA, and the V and J assignments and clone size from that table. Across this sample there are 200,000 to 250,000 clones, with 70% to 90% seen only once. The ten top clones hold about 8% of the sample.

The specimen was peripheral blood. The rearranged chain carries TRBV6-4 and TRBJ1-5; TRBD1 fits 7 bases in the junction. The TCR originated in a woman in her fifties or sixties with active or convalescent COVID-19. The nucleotides read TGTGCCAGCAGGGCCAGGGGGATTAGCAATCAGCCCCAGCATTTT. It specifies CASRARGISNQPQHF.